This TCR beta chain was identified during a study of cytomegalovirus exposure and HLA in healthy donors. Study observations and caveats: An Asian-associated ancestry cluster reportedly showed fewer N-insertions than the approximately 700-donor mean in a later analysis.

As for this clone: Its antigen remains unidentified.

Germline loops: CDR1 MNHEY, CDR2 SVGAGI. This CDR3 contains 14 residues. Trimming removed 2 bases at V and 3 bases at J, with 9 bases between. Primers for the PCR totalled 60 Vbeta and 13 Jbeta. Data came from immunoSEQ multiplex PCR; TCRdb stores just in-frame clones and leaves some out. The repertoire holds 75,000 to 80,000 clones, with 72% as singletons. Sequenced input: PBMCs. This sequence originates from a man aged 55-75 years in good health and CMV-seropositive. The chain is built from TRBV6-5 and TRBJ2-3, with TRBD1 as a possible D gene (6 bases). CDR3 protein: CASSYGGSTDTQYF. The CDR3 nucleotides read TGTGCCAGCAGTTACGGGGGCTCTACAGATACGCAGTATTTT.